This TCR beta chain was recovered during a study of regulatory T cells in long-lasting Graves disease. Study-wide background: Persistent Graves' disease required over 5 years of antithyroid drugs and positive TSH receptor antibodies.

CDR3 regions were amplified by Arm-PCR using iRepertoire HTBI primers to build TCR beta libraries. TCRdb reprocessed the multiplex PCR reads via MiXCR and lists one record per CDR3 protein. Seen here are roughly 700,000 distinct CDR3 sequences, 25% to 30% observed once, and the top ten hold 40% to 55%. This clonotype has only a few counts. Time point meaning: persistent/refractory GD, antithyroid drugs over 5 years with positive TRAb. After RNA was extracted from PBMCs, the TCR library was made from it. Recruitment took place at an endocrinology department in Xi'an, China. A roughly 8.3-milliliter sample of peripheral blood was drawn into EDTA tubes. The specimen comprised peripheral blood mononuclear cells (PBMCs), sampled when the disease was refractory, from a patient treated with antithyroid drugs. This receptor was obtained from a female donor with Graves disease.

Here the CDR3 DNA reads TGTGCCAGCAGTTTGTCTATAGGTGACACTGAAGCTTTCTTT. Protein: CASSLSIGDTEAFF. This chain uses TRBV6-5 with TRBJ1-1; no firm D call. The CDR3 is 14 amino acids. Trimming took off 4 bases at V and 3 bases at J, with 12 bases between the two ends. Germline V CDR1 and CDR2: MNHEY, SVGAGI.